This TCR beta chain is drawn from a study of cytotoxic CD8 clonotypes in ibrutinib-treated CLL. Study-level findings and limits: There were few public clonotypes, and on treatment they contracted or stayed stable.

As regards this clone: Its specificity is not known.

V lost 1 base, J lost 3 bases, and 11 bases lay in between. This CDR3 has 15 residues. Per germline, CDR1 SGDLS and CDR2 YYNGEE. Here immunoSEQ multiplex PCR was the method, and the copy in TCRdb shows in-frame clones only, minus some. The data hold about 200,000 clones, with approximately 72% observed a single time. This clonotype was obtained from a human donor with chronic lymphocytic leukemia. This chain joins TRBV9 and TRBJ2-1, with no clear D. Sample: PBMCs, taken after 24 months of ibrutinib treatment. CDR3 DNA sequence: TGTGCCAGCAGCGTAATGAGCGCAAGCTACAATGAGCAGTTCTTC. Translated, it gives CASSVMSASYNEQFF.